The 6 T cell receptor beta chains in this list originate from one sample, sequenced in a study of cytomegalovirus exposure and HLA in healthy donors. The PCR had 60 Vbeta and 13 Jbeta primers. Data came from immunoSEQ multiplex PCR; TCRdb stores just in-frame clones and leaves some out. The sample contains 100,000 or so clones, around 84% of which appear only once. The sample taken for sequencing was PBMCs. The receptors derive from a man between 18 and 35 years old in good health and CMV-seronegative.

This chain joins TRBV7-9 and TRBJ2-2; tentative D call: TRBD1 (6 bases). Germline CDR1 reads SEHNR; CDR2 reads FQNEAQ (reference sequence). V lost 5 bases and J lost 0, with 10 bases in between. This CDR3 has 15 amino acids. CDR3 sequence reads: CASSARTANTGELFF. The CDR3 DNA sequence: TGTGCCAGCAGCGCTCGGACAGCGAACACCGGGGAGCTGTTTTTT.

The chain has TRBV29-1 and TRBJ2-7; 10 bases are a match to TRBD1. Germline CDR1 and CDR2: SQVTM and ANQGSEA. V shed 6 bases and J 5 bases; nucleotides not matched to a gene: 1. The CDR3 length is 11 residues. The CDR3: CSVGTGDEQYF. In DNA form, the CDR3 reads TGCAGCGTCGGGACAGGGGACGAGCAGTACTTC.

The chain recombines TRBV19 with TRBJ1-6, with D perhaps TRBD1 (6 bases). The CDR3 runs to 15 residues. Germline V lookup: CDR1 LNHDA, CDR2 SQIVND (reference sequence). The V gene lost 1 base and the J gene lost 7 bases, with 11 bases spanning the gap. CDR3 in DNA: TGTGCCAGTAGTATAGCTCGCCAGGGGAATTCACCCCTCCACTTT. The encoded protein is CASSIARQGNSPLHF. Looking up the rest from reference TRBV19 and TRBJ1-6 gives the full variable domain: DGGITQSPKYLFRKEGQNVTLSCEQNLNHDAMYWYRQDPGQGLRLIYYSQIVNDFQKGDIAEGYSVSREKKESFPLTVTSAQKNPTAFYLCASSIARQGNSPLHFGNGTRLTVT.

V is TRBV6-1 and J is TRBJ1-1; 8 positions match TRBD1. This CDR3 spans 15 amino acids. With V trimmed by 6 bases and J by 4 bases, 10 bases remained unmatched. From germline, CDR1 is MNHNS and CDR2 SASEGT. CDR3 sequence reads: CASRGRQGSVTEAFF. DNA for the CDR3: TGTGCCAGCAGAGGTAGACAGGGGTCGGTCACTGAAGCTTTCTTT.

The CDR3 DNA reads TGTGCTAGTGTCAACGGACTAGCGGGGCATCACAATGAGCAGTTCTTC. It translates to CASVNGLAGHHNEQFF. V and J are TRBV12-5 and TRBJ2-1, with 12 positions matching TRBD2. CDR3 size: 16 residues. With 7 bases clipped from V and 5 bases from J, the junction kept 9 bases outside the gene matches. Germline-derived CDR1 and CDR2 are LGHNT and FRNRAP.

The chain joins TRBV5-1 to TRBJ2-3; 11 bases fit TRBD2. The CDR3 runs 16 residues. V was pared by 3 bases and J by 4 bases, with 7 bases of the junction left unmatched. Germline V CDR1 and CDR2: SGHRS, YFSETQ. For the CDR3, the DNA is TGCGCCAGCAGCTGGGGTAGCGGGGGGGCCGCAGATACGCAGTATTTT. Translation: CASSWGSGGAADTQYF.